This paragraph reports one T cell receptor beta chain. Its antigen is still unknown. The source of the sample is a study of a mutant IDH1 vaccine in newly diagnosed glioma. Study background: Patients were started on vaccination 4-6 weeks after radiotherapy alone, or with temozolomide cycles. Standard pretreatment was either radiotherapy, temozolomide, or, for most, radiochemotherapy with temozolomide. Points from the study as a whole: The authors found pseudoprogression apparently unrelated to changes in top peripheral T cell clonotypes.

Described time point: week 5, during vaccination. A single vaccine dose contained 300 ug of mutant IDH1 20-mer peptide, and topical imiquimod was used with it. Between the trimmed V and J ends, which lost 2 bases and 6 bases, there was a span of 20 bases. Germline CDR1 and CDR2: MNHEY and SVGAGI. This CDR3 is built from 16 residues. Sequencing was performed with immunoSEQ multiplex PCR; in TCRdb, only in-frame clones are kept and a portion is missing. This table has about 40,000 clones, 90% to 95% appearing once. The source of this sequence is a man in his forties or fifties with glioma. Here the sequenced sample was PBMCs, taken from a glioma patient whose treatment included an IDH1 peptide vaccine. The V call is TRBV6-5, the J call TRBJ2-7; D is perhaps TRBD1 (6 bases). This CDR3 reads CASSYERGSVTLEQYF. The CDR3 DNA follows: TGTGCCAGCAGTTACGAGAGGGGGTCAGTTACTCTCGAGCAGTACTTC.